The clone carrying this T cell receptor beta chain came up a few times. Its antigen is undetermined. The sample belongs to a study of T cells in localized non-small cell lung cancer. Sequencing was performed with immunoSEQ multiplex PCR; in TCRdb, only in-frame clones are kept and a portion is missing. The repertoire consists of around 6,400 clones, with roughly 25% occurring once and the leading ten covering under 10%. Study conclusions and caveats: Prolonged overall survival went with higher T cell density in the blood. The study detected a median approximately 55 of the top 100 tumor clones in adjacent lung. A single tumor region was sequenced, leaving heterogeneity possible.

This TCR came from a female donor aged 60 or older with stage I lung adenocarcinoma. Specimen: lung tumor tissue, collected before any cancer treatment.

Here the CDR3 reads CASSDRKIKAFF. The CDR3 region has the DNA TGTGCCAGTTCGGACAGGAAAATAAAAGCTTTCTTT. The chain combines TRBV6-8 with TRBJ1-1, with TRBD1 identical over 7 bases. Germline V gives CDR1 MNHGY, CDR2 SAAAGT. Trimming removed 9 bases from V and 9 bases from J; junction bases left unmatched: 10. The CDR3 contains 12 residues.